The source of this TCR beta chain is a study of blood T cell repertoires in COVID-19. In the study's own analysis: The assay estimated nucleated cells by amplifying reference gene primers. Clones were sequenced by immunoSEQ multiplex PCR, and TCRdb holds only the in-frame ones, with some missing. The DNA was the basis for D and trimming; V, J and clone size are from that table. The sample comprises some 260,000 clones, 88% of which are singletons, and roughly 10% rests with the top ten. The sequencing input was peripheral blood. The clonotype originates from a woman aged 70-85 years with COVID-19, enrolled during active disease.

This chain's CDR3 is CASSVGQDYSYEQYF. CDR3 in DNA: TGTGCCAGCAGCGTTGGACAGGACTACTCCTACGAGCAGTACTTC. The chain combines TRBV9 with TRBJ2-7; possibly TRBD1 for D (7 bases). Germline CDR1 and CDR2: SGDLS and YYNGEE. The CDR3 contains 15 residues. Trimming took 2 bases from V and 0 from J, leaving 12 bases between them.